The table lists the clone carrying this T cell receptor (beta chain) with a few counts. The target antigen is unknown. The CDR3 consists of 14 residues. Germline V gives CDR1 SEHNR, CDR2 FQNEAQ (reference sequence). The ends were cut back, 0 bases at V and 7 bases at J, with 10 bases in the middle. This sample is drawn from a study of response to subunit inactivated influenza vaccine. Points from the study as a whole: With each seasonal influenza vaccination, the authors suggested, few new T cells are recruited.

TCRdb re-called the RT-PCR reads through MiXCR, storing one row per CDR3 protein. The sample carries about 780,000 distinct CDR3 sequences, 15% to 20% recorded once. Sequenced here: PBMCs from blood, sampled 5 days after vaccination. The chain recombines TRBV7-9 with TRBJ1-5, with unresolved D. The TCR sequence derives from a man between 45 and 60 years old who received an inactivated influenza vaccine. CDR3 amino acids: CASSLAASSQPQHF. The CDR3 region has the DNA TGTGCCAGCAGCTTAGCGGCGAGTTCCCAGCCCCAGCATTTT.